A single T cell receptor (beta chain) is shown here with its context. These data are taken from a study of T cell changes during pregnancy in multiple sclerosis. The method was immunoSEQ multiplex PCR; TCRdb's version includes in-frame clones alone and lacks a portion of them. This table holds about 39,000 clones, 90% to 95% found once. Trimming pared 7 bases from V and 0 bases from J, leaving 16 bases between. CDR3 length: 15 amino acids. Per germline, CDR1 MNHEY and CDR2 SMNVEV (reference sequence). This specimen was peripheral blood, taken in the third trimester of pregnancy. The chain carries TRBV27 and TRBJ2-7, with D tentatively TRBD2 (5 bases). This receptor was identified in a female donor with multiple sclerosis, enrolled in a pregnancy study. The CDR3 DNA follows: TGTGCCAGCATCGGGTTTGCGGGTAGCTCCTACGAGCAGTACTTC. The encoded protein is CASIGFAGSSYEQYF.